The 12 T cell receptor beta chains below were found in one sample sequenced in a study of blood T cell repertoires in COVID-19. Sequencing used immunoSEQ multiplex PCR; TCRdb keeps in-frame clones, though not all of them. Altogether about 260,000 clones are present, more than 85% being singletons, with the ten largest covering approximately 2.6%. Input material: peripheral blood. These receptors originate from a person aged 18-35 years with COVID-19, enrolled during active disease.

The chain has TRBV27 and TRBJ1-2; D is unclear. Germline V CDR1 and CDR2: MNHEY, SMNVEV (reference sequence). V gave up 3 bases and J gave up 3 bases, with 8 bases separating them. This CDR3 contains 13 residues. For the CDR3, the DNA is TGTGCCAGCAGTTTCGGAACAGACTATGGCTACACCTTC. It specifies CASSFGTDYGYTF.

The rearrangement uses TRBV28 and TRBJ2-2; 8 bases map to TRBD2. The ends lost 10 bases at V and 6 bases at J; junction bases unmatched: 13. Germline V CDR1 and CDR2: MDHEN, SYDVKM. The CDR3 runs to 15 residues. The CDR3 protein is CATPGGSSLAGELFF. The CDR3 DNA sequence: TGTGCCACTCCGGGGGGGTCGAGCCTGGCCGGGGAGCTGTTTTTT.

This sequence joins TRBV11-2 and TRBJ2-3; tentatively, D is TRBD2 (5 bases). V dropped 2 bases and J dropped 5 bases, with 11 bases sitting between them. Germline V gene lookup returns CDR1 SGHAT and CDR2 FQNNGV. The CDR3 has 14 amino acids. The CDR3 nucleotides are TGTGCCAGCAGCTTATTGTCGGAGGAAGATACGCAGTATTTT. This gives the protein CASSLLSEEDTQYF.

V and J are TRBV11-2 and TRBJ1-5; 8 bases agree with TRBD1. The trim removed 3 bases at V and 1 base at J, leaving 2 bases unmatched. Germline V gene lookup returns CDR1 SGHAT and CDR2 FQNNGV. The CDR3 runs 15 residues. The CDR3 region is CASSFDRGSNQPQHF. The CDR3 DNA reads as TGTGCCAGCAGCTTCGACAGGGGAAGCAATCAGCCCCAGCATTTT.

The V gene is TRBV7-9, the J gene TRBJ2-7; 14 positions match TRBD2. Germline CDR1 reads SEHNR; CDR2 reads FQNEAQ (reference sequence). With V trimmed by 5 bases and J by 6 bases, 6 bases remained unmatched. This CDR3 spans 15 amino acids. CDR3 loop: CASSPGTSGRSEQYF. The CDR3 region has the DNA TGTGCCAGCAGCCCCGGGACTAGCGGGAGAAGCGAGCAGTACTTC.

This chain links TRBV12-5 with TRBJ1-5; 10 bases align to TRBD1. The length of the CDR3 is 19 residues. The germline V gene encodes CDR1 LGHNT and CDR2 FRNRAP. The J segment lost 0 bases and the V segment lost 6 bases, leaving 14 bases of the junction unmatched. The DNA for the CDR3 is TGTGCTAGTGGGCGACGCCGGGACAGGGGAAGGGGTAGCAATCAGCCCCAGCATTTT. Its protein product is CASGRRRDRGRGSNQPQHF. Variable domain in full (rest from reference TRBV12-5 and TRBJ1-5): DARVTQTPRHKVTEMGQEVTMRCQPILGHNTVFWYRQTMMQGLELLAYFRNRAPLDDSGMPKDRFSAEMPDATLATLKIQPSEPRDSAVYFCASGRRRDRGRGSNQPQHFGDGTRLSIL.

This chain's CDR3 is CASSLVAGGKDTGELFF. CDR3 sequence (DNA): TGTGCCAGCAGCCTAGTAGCCGGGGGGAAGGACACCGGGGAGCTGTTTTTT. This rearrangement joins TRBV3-1 (or the pseudogene TRBV3-2) to TRBJ2-2; TRBD2 matches at 7 bases. The V segment lost 4 bases and the J segment 3 bases; nucleotides outside the gene matches: 11. This CDR3 comprises 17 residues. Germline lookup yields CDR1 LGHDT and CDR2 YNNKEL (reference sequence).

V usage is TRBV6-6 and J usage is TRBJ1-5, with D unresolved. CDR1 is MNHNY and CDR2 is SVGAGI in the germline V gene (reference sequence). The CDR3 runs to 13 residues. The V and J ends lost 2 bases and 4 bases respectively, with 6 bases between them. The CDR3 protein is CASSYDGNQPQHF. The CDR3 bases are TGTGCCAGCAGTTACGACGGGAATCAGCCCCAGCATTTT.

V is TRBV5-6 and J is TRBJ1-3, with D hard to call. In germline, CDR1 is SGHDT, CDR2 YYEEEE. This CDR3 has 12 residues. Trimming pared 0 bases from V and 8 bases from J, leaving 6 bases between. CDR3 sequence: CASSLAEDTIYF. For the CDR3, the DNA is TGTGCCAGCAGCTTGGCCGAGGACACCATATATTTT.

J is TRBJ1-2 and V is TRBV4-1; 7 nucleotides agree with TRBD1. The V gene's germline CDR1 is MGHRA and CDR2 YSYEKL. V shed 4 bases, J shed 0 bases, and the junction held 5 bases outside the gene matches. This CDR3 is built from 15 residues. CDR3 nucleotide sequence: TGCGCCAGCAGCCCAAGTACAGGGGCTAACTATGGCTACACCTTC. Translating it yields CASSPSTGANYGYTF.

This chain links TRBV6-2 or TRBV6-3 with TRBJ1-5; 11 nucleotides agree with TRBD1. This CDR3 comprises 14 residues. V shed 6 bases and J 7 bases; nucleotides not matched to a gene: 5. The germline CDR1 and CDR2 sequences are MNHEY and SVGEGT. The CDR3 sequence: CASSGQGAQQPQHF. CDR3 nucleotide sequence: TGTGCCAGCAGCGGACAGGGGGCTCAGCAGCCCCAGCATTTT.

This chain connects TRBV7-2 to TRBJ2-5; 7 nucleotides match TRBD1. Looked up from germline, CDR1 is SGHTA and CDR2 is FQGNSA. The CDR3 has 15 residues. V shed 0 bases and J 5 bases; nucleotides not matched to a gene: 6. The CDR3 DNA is TGTGCCAGCAGCTTAGCTGCAGGGGGTGGGGAGACCCAGTACTTC. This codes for CASSLAAGGGETQYF.